The present TCR beta chain was sequenced within a study of Ad26.COV2.S vaccination and SARS-CoV-2 variants. With 0 bases removed from V and 5 bases from J, the gap between germline ends came to 11 bases. CDR1 is MNHEY, CDR2 SVGAGI, per germline. The CDR3 extends over 15 amino acids. Data came from immunoSEQ multiplex PCR; TCRdb stores just in-frame clones and leaves some out. The sample has about 350,000 clones; around 90% are singletons. This TCR was recovered from a human donor who had recovered from COVID-19. The chain couples TRBV6-5 to TRBJ2-1, with a weak D call TRBD2 (6 bases). The sample in question was peripheral blood, obtained after recovery from COVID-19. The CDR3 here is CASSYSISGDNEQFF. DNA of the CDR3: TGTGCCAGCAGTTACTCGATTAGCGGAGACAATGAGCAGTTCTTC.